The clone carrying this T cell receptor beta chain was picked up a small number of times. Its antigen is undetermined. Donors underwent one heparinised blood draw, approximately 120 mL on average. These data are taken from a study of beta chain features in type 1 diabetes. The authors reverse transcribed all of the isolated RNA, so sequencing captured expressed TCRB transcripts. Libraries were prepared by immunoSEQ multiplex PCR; TCRdb keeps only in-frame clonotypes and omits some of them. Here the sample spans 200,000 to 250,000 clones, 13% to 15% being singletons. Regarding the study as a whole: Sequencing from cDNA could over-represent high-TCR-expressing cells. Across all four CD4+ subsets, people with type 1 diabetes showed modestly shorter TCRB CDR3s.

Sequenced: naive CD4+ T cells from blood. This sequence was found in a woman aged 40 to 55 in good health.

This chain's CDR3 is CASSRRQGAHGYTF. The CDR3, as DNA: TGCGCCAGCAGCCGGCGACAGGGGGCACATGGCTACACCTTC. The chain uses TRBV5-1 and TRBJ1-2, with 10 bases that match TRBD1. The CDR3 covers 14 residues. V lost 4 bases to trimming and J lost 6 bases; unmatched junction nucleotides: 6. CDR1 and CDR2 from the germline V gene are SGHRS and YFSETQ.